This T cell receptor (beta chain) is from a study of blood T cell repertoires in COVID-19. Sequenced by immunoSEQ multiplex PCR; TCRdb stores in-frame clones only, minus some. The sample includes about 400,000 clones, roughly 85% of them seen just once. This CDR3 region has 15 residues. Germline CDR1 and CDR2: KGHSH and LQKENI. Trimming left V 6 bases short and J 7 bases short, with 19 bases between. The source material was PBMCs or T cells enriched from blood (not recorded which). The TCR sequence derives from a young woman with acute COVID-19. The chain has TRBV18 and TRBJ2-4; TRBD2 might be the D (7 bases). The CDR3 spells CASSHGQGRGNIQYF. CDR3 bases: TGTGCCAGCTCCCACGGCCAGGGGCGGGGGAACATTCAGTACTTC.